What follows are 25 T cell receptor beta chains derived from one specimen sequenced in a study of cytomegalovirus exposure and HLA in healthy donors. The PCR used 60 Vbeta and 13 Jbeta primers. Only in-frame clones appear in the TCRdb table, and some are missing; sequencing was by immunoSEQ multiplex PCR. The data contain 80,000 to 100,000 clones, roughly four fifths of them singletons. The source material was PBMCs. These receptors were obtained from a man in his forties in good health and CMV-seropositive.

The J gene is TRBJ2-7, the V gene TRBV5-4; 7 bases line up with TRBD1. J gave up 2 bases and V 4 bases, and 3 bases lay outside the gene matches. The CDR3 sequence is 13 residues long. Germline-derived CDR1 and CDR2 are SGHNT and YYREEE (reference sequence). Written as DNA, the CDR3 is TGTGCCAGCAGCGAGGGACAGCCCTACGAGCAGTACTTC. Protein sequence: CASSEGQPYEQYF.

The J gene is TRBJ1-1, the V gene TRBV29-1; 7 bases are a match to TRBD1. Germline V gives CDR1 SQVTM, CDR2 ANQGSEA. V dropped 3 bases and J dropped 7; count of bases not matched to a gene: 11. The CDR3 covers 14 residues. The CDR3 nucleotides read TGCAGCGTTGAGGTGGGACAGAGCAAAGGTGAAGCTTTCTTT. It encodes CSVEVGQSKGEAFF.

The chain links TRBV25-1 to TRBJ1-5; maybe TRBD1 (6 bases). CDR3 length: 17 residues. CDR1 MGHDK and CDR2 SYGVNS come from the germline V gene. The V end was cut by 4 bases, the J end by 1 base, with 17 bases between. The CDR3 nucleotides read TGTGCCAGCAGTGGAGGACAGCCAGGGGTGAGCAATCAGCCCCAGCATTTT. It is translated as CASSGGQPGVSNQPQHF.

The rearrangement uses TRBV5-1 and TRBJ2-7; tentative D call: TRBD2 (5 bases). In germline, CDR1 is SGHRS, CDR2 YFSETQ. Trimming removed 0 bases from V and 0 bases from J, with 19 bases in between. CDR3 length equals 18 residues. In nucleotides, the CDR3 is TGCGCCAGCAGCTTGGCCGGAGGATTGCGGGCCGACTCCTACGAGCAGTACTTC. This encodes CASSLAGGLRADSYEQYF. The full variable domain, its missing parts supplied by reference TRBV5-1 and TRBJ2-7, is KAGVTQTPRYLIKTRGQQVTLSCSPISGHRSVSWYQQTPGQGLQFLFEYFSETQRNKGNFPGRFSGRQFSNSRSEMNVSTLELGDSALYLCASSLAGGLRADSYEQYFGPGTRLTVT.

This clone was recorded once. The chain carries TRBV11-2 and TRBJ2-3; perhaps TRBD2 as D (6 bases). CDR3 length equals 15 residues. Germline V gene lookup returns CDR1 SGHAT and CDR2 FQNNGV. V lost 1 base, J lost 8 bases, and 16 bases lay in between. CDR3 DNA sequence: TGTGCCAGCAGCTTAGGACTAGTCTCCAAACTTACGCAGTATTTT. It encodes CASSLGLVSKLTQYF.

The gene calls are TRBV2 and TRBJ2-2; 7 bases map to TRBD1. Germline CDR1 reads SNHLY; CDR2 reads FYNNEI. Trimming at V came to 10 bases and at J to 1 base, leaving 6 bases not matched to a gene. The CDR3 extends over 14 amino acids. CDR3 loop: CATGQEQNTGELFF. The CDR3 coding sequence is TGTGCCACCGGACAGGAACAGAACACCGGGGAGCTGTTTTTT.

V and J are TRBV29-1 and TRBJ1-5; 7 nucleotides agree with TRBD1. Germline V CDR1 and CDR2: SQVTM, ANQGSEA. The trim removed 6 bases at V and 0 bases at J, leaving 2 bases unmatched. This CDR3 spans 13 amino acids. The CDR3 region is CSVGQNSNQPQHF. Written as DNA, the CDR3 is TGCAGCGTGGGACAGAATAGCAATCAGCCCCAGCATTTT.

CDR3 sequence: CASSFGRQVLSNQPQHF. The DNA for the CDR3 is TGCGCCAGCAGCTTCGGTAGACAGGTTCTTAGCAATCAGCCCCAGCATTTT. The chain is built from TRBV5-1 and TRBJ1-5, with a weak D call TRBD1 (6 bases). V dropped 2 bases and J dropped 0 bases, with 15 bases sitting between them. This CDR3 is 17 amino acids long. In germline, CDR1 is SGHRS, CDR2 YFSETQ. Combining the CDR3 with reference TRBV5-1 and TRBJ1-5 gives the whole variable domain KAGVTQTPRYLIKTRGQQVTLSCSPISGHRSVSWYQQTPGQGLQFLFEYFSETQRNKGNFPGRFSGRQFSNSRSEMNVSTLELGDSALYLCASSFGRQVLSNQPQHFGDGTRLSIL.

This clone was detected only once. This chain links TRBV11-1 with TRBJ1-2; no definite D call. Trimming removed 4 bases from V and 2 bases from J, with 17 bases in between. This CDR3 has 16 amino acids. Per the germline V gene, CDR1 is SGHAT and CDR2 is FQDESV (reference sequence). Here the CDR3 reads CASSSPTGGLNYGYTF. The CDR3 bases are TGTGCCAGCAGCTCCCCGACGGGTGGACTAAACTATGGCTACACCTTC.

The chain couples TRBV5-5 to TRBJ2-5; D is perhaps TRBD1 (6 bases). The V end lost 2 bases, the J end lost 2 bases, and 16 bases lay between the germline ends. Per the germline V gene, CDR1 is SGHKS and CDR2 is YYEKEE (reference sequence). This CDR3 is 16 amino acids long. The CDR3 bases are TGTGCCAGCAGCTTATCCCTGGCGACAGGACAAGAGACCCAGTACTTC. Encoded protein: CASSLSLATGQETQYF.

This rearrangement joins TRBV2 to TRBJ2-5; 8 nucleotides agree with TRBD2. V lost 0 bases and J lost 2; bases outside the gene matches: 5. The CDR3 covers 16 residues. From germline, CDR1 is SNHLY and CDR2 FYNNEI. The CDR3 reads CASSEALSGGQETQYF. DNA for the CDR3: TGTGCCAGCAGTGAAGCGCTTTCGGGAGGGCAAGAGACCCAGTACTTC. Full variable domain (remainder filled in from reference TRBV2 and TRBJ2-5): EPEVTQTPSHQVTQMGQEVILRCVPISNHLYFYWYRQILGQKVEFLVSFYNNEISEKSEIFDDQFSVERPDGSNFTLKIRSTKLEDSAMYFCASSEALSGGQETQYFGPGTRLLVL.

The chain is built from TRBV19 and TRBJ1-1; no clear D gene. Germline CDR1 reads LNHDA; CDR2 reads SQIVND (reference sequence). This CDR3 has 13 amino acids. Deletions cut 3 bases from V and 5 bases from J, with 10 bases between. CDR3 residues: CASSITEWTEAFF. CDR3 in DNA: TGTGCCAGTAGTATCACGGAGTGGACTGAAGCTTTCTTT. Full variable domain (remainder filled in from reference TRBV19 and TRBJ1-1): DGGITQSPKYLFRKEGQNVTLSCEQNLNHDAMYWYRQDPGQGLRLIYYSQIVNDFQKGDIAEGYSVSREKKESFPLTVTSAQKNPTAFYLCASSITEWTEAFFGQGTRLTVV.

This rearrangement joins TRBV9 to TRBJ2-7; D gene ambiguous. The CDR3 is made up of 15 amino acids. V dropped 3 bases and J dropped 0 bases, with 13 bases sitting between them. Per the germline V gene, CDR1 is SGDLS and CDR2 is YYNGEE. The DNA for the CDR3 is TGTGCCAGCAGCGCCTCAAAGAGTCCCTCCTACGAGCAGTACTTC. This gives the protein CASSASKSPSYEQYF.

The V and J genes are TRBV9 and TRBJ1-2, with 7 bases fitting TRBD1. The CDR3 runs to 15 residues. V trimming: 3 bases; J trimming: 7 bases; junction bases outside the gene matches: 12. Germline CDR1 reads SGDLS; CDR2 reads YYNGEE. CDR3 protein: CASSAYSGTVGGYTF. CDR3 bases: TGTGCCAGCAGCGCCTATTCAGGGACAGTGGGTGGCTACACCTTC. Full variable domain (remainder filled in from reference TRBV9 and TRBJ1-2): DSGVTQTPKHLITATGQRVTLRCSPRSGDLSVYWYQQSLDQGLQFLIQYYNGEERAKGNILERFSAQQFPDLHSELNLSSLELGDSALYFCASSAYSGTVGGYTFGSGTRLTVV.

V gene TRBV7-2 combines with J gene TRBJ1-1, with 7 bases aligning to TRBD1. With V trimmed by 1 base and J by 4 bases, 15 bases remained unmatched. The CDR3 has 18 residues. Germline V gene data show CDR1 as SGHTA and CDR2 as FQGNSA. The CDR3: CASSLVQRQGHWGTEAFF. CDR3 nucleotides: TGTGCCAGCAGCTTAGTTCAGAGACAGGGACATTGGGGCACTGAAGCTTTCTTT.

The CDR3 loop is CASSGLPGQANYGYTF. The DNA of the CDR3 is TGTGCCAGCAGCGGACTCCCGGGACAGGCCAACTATGGCTACACCTTC. This sequence joins TRBV9 and TRBJ1-2; 8 bases map to TRBD1. The CDR3 extends over 16 amino acids. Trimming removed 3 bases from V and 2 bases from J; junction bases left unmatched: 9. From germline, CDR1 is SGDLS and CDR2 YYNGEE. Variable domain in full (rest from reference TRBV9 and TRBJ1-2): DSGVTQTPKHLITATGQRVTLRCSPRSGDLSVYWYQQSLDQGLQFLIQYYNGEERAKGNILERFSAQQFPDLHSELNLSSLELGDSALYFCASSGLPGQANYGYTFGSGTRLTVV.

The V call is TRBV6-5, the J call TRBJ2-7; no firm D call. The CDR3 sequence is 13 residues long. The V end was cut by 6 bases, the J end by 3 bases, with 12 bases between. CDR1 and CDR2 (germline): MNHEY, SVGAGI. The CDR3 spells CASSTPSLYEQYF. CDR3 nucleotides: TGTGCCAGCAGCACCCCATCACTCTACGAGCAGTACTTC.

V and J are TRBV7-3 and TRBJ1-1; D gene uncertain. The CDR3 runs 13 residues. V lost 5 bases and J lost 6, with 13 bases in between. The V gene's germline CDR1 is SGHTA and CDR2 FQGTGA. The CDR3 DNA follows: TGTGCCAGCAGCCCCGAACCCTACGCTGAAGCTTTCTTT. This translates into CASSPEPYAEAFF.

This clone was seen a single time. The junction departs from the called germline gene at one end, perhaps through a read error. The V gene is TRBV7-9, the J gene TRBJ1-2; TRBD1 aligns across 7 bases. This CDR3 comprises 15 residues. Germline V gives CDR1 SEHNR, CDR2 FQNEAQ (reference sequence). The CDR3 sequence: CSSSPYGQASYGYTF. For the CDR3, the DNA is TGTTCCAGCAGCCCCTACGGACAGGCTAGCTATGGCTACACCTTC.

This rearrangement joins TRBV7-2 to TRBJ1-6, with D perhaps matching TRBD1 (6 bases). Per germline, CDR1 SGHTA and CDR2 FQGNSA. The ends were cut back, 3 bases at V and 10 bases at J, with 10 bases in the middle. The CDR3 spans 13 residues. This chain's CDR3 is CASSLRGRSPLHF. The CDR3 bases are TGTGCCAGCAGCTTGCGGGGGCGGTCACCCCTCCACTTT.

The V gene is TRBV19, the J gene TRBJ2-7; D perhaps matches TRBD1 (5 bases). Germline CDR1 reads LNHDA; CDR2 reads SQIVND (reference sequence). This CDR3 has 14 amino acids. Trimming left V 6 bases short and J 2 bases short, with 14 bases between. Written as DNA, the CDR3 is TGTGCCAGTAGCGCCCCCAAAGGGGCCTACGAGCAGTACTTC. Translation: CASSAPKGAYEQYF.

This clone occurred a few times. This chain connects TRBV9 to TRBJ2-3; D is undetermined. Trimming removed 3 bases from V and 1 base from J, with 15 bases in between. The CDR3 has 16 amino acids. Germline-derived CDR1 and CDR2 are SGDLS and YYNGEE. DNA of the CDR3: TGTGCCAGCAGCGCTCGGGTCCATAGTGGCACAGATACGCAGTATTTT. Its translation: CASSARVHSGTDTQYF.

The chain has TRBV30 and TRBJ2-1, with a weak D call TRBD2 (6 bases). This CDR3 is built from 12 residues. The V gene's germline CDR1 is GTSNPN and CDR2 SVGIG (reference sequence). Deletions cut 3 bases from V and 8 bases from J, with 11 bases between. CDR3 nucleotide sequence: TGTGCCTGGAGAGCTTCTAGCGATGAGCAGTTCTTC. Protein: CAWRASSDEQFF.

This rearrangement joins TRBV4-1 to TRBJ2-1; 7 bases fit TRBD2. Unmatched junction bases numbered 21, after V lost 1 base and J lost 6 bases. The CDR3 has 20 amino acids. Germline loops: CDR1 MGHRA, CDR2 YSYEKL. The CDR3 DNA reads as TGCGCCAGCAGCCAAGCGGCCAATCCCATAGGCGGGAGATACGGCAATGAGCAGTTCTTC. The encoded protein is CASSQAANPIGGRYGNEQFF.

The chain couples TRBV28 to TRBJ2-7, with 8 bases that match TRBD2. Germline lookup yields CDR1 MDHEN and CDR2 SYDVKM. Unmatched junction bases numbered 9, after V lost 5 bases and J lost 6 bases. This CDR3 contains 14 residues. The CDR3 protein is CASSRRGGRSEQYF. In nucleotides, the CDR3 is TGTGCCAGCAGTCGCCGGGGGGGACGAAGCGAGCAGTACTTC.